The T cell receptor beta chain under discussion was sequenced for a study of T cell responses to AZD1222 COVID-19 vaccine. Regarding the study as a whole: Unmutated variant regions are reportedly targeted by nearly half of spike-specific TCRs. Among the donors, most were white British and more were female, and clonal diversity was possibly underestimated.

Per germline, CDR1 LGHDT and CDR2 YNNKEL (reference sequence). This CDR3 spans 15 amino acids. The V and J ends lost 0 bases and 5 bases respectively, with 11 bases between them. Using immunoSEQ multiplex PCR, the repertoire was profiled, and TCRdb retains in-frame clones only, with some absent. This table has fewer than 90,000 clones, 87% appearing once. A note on this clone: Its antigen is unknown.

Sequencing was performed on peripheral blood, taken on day 0 of AZD1222 vaccination. This TCR derives from an adult in good health. This rearrangement joins TRBV3-1 (or the pseudogene TRBV3-2) to TRBJ2-1; D is unclear. For the CDR3, the DNA is TGTGCCAGCAGCCAAGACAGGTCCCCCCACAATGAGCAGTTCTTC. Encoded protein: CASSQDRSPHNEQFF.